This T cell receptor beta chain was documented in a study of spatial heterogeneity in lung cancer. The overall study: Counts of TCR transcripts in tumor regions tracked strongly with a T cell module score that came from matched bulk RNA-seq. On average, each unique TCR and UMI combination appeared more than ten times in raw reads.

Time point noted: sample taken at primary tumor resection. Whole RNA was taken from tumor, nontumor lung or frozen PBMC; it was then sequenced unsorted. Study-level results: Expanded alpha and beta TCR counts within tumors tracked tumor mutation counts.

This clonotype came up many times. Its antigen is not known. One entry per CDR3 protein, called by TCRdb with MiXCR from the 5' RACE reads. The sample lists fewer than 9,500 distinct CDR3 sequences; around 3% were seen once. Germline CDR1 MNHNY, CDR2 SVGAGI (reference sequence). Trimming removed 6 bases from V and 7 bases from J, with 7 bases in between. This CDR3 is built from 10 residues. Material: lung tumor tissue, obtained at surgery. This sequence joins TRBV6-6 and TRBJ2-7; D is unclear. This clonotype was obtained from a male donor with early-stage non-small cell lung cancer. CDR3 in DNA: TGTGCCAGCAGCTCCCGGGAGCAGTACTTC. This translates into CASSSREQYF.